A selection of T cell receptor beta chains follows, all from one sample in a study of T cell changes during pregnancy in multiple sclerosis. Assay used: immunoSEQ multiplex PCR; TCRdb lists only in-frame clones, some missing. The repertoire holds roughly 70,000 clones, with 70% to 90% as singletons. The source was peripheral blood, collected before pregnancy. All receptors derive from a female donor with multiple sclerosis, enrolled in a pregnancy study. Each CDR3 is given with its conserved first and last residue. D genes are given only for firm matches. The listing skips clone size in some rows; elsewhere it reads once, few, many or a size class.

DNA	CDR3	D	J	size	length	V
TGTGCCATCAAAGGGGCCTTTAGCACAGATACGCAGTATTTT	CAIKGAFSTDTQYF	-	TRBJ2-3	few	14	TRBV10-3
TGTGCCTGGAGGGACAGGGGGTGGGAGACCCAGTACTTC	CAWRDRGWETQYF	TRBD1	TRBJ2-5	-	13	TRBV30
TGTGCCGCGACGGGGTGGGGGGGGGCGTCAGATACGCAGTATTTT	CAATGWGGASDTQYF	-	TRBJ2-3	-	15	TRBV6-1
TGTGCCAGCAGTGAAAGAACAGGGACTAATGAAAAACTGTTTTTT	CASSERTGTNEKLFF	-	TRBJ1-4	-	15	TRBV6-1
TGTGCCAGCAGCTCACCCCTAGCGGGAGGGGGGGATACGCAGTATTTT	CASSSPLAGGGDTQYF	TRBD2	TRBJ2-3	-	16	TRBV7-9
TGTGCCATCACGACTAGCCCCCTGGGCACCGGGGAGCTGTTTTTT	CAITTSPLGTGELFF	TRBD2	TRBJ2-2	-	15	TRBV10-3
TGCGCCAGCAGCCCCGGGGGAGACACTGAAGCTTTCTTT	CASSPGGDTEAFF	-	TRBJ1-1	-	13	TRBV5-1
TGTGCCAGCAATTATGGGCATAAGAGCAATCAGCCCCAGCATTTT	CASNYGHKSNQPQHF	-	TRBJ1-5	-	15	TRBV6-1
TGTGCCAGCTCACGACTGTCCGGGACTAGCGGGGGGGCCAGTTCGGCAGATACGCAGTATTTT	CASSRLSGTSGGASSADTQYF	TRBD2	TRBJ2-3	-	21	TRBV18
TGTGCCAGCAGTTCCCCCGGACAGGGGGGGGGTTACGAGCAGTACTTC	CASSSPGQGGGYEQYF	TRBD1	TRBJ2-7	-	16	TRBV5-4
TGTGCCAGCAGCCAATCGACAGGGACGGGCTACACCTTC	CASSQSTGTGYTF	TRBD1	TRBJ1-2	few	13	TRBV6-5
TGCGCCAGCAGCTTGGTCGTCCTCTCAGCAACTAATGAAAAACTGTTTTTT	CASSLVVLSATNEKLFF	-	TRBJ1-4	-	17	TRBV5-1
TGCGCCCCCAACCCAAGGGGAAGCGGGAGTTCTAACCCGGGGGAGCAGTACTTC	CAPNPRGSGSSNPGEQYF	TRBD2	TRBJ2-7	-	18	TRBV23-1
TGCGCCAGCAGTGAGCGACAGACGAACACTGAAGCTTTCTTT	CASSERQTNTEAFF	-	TRBJ1-1	-	14	TRBV10-1
TGTGCCAGCAGCCCTCAGTTAAGCGTCAGGGGAAATGAGCAGTTCTTC	CASSPQLSVRGNEQFF	-	TRBJ2-1	few	16	TRBV7-7
TGTGCCAGCAGTTTAAAGCCGCTCGGCACTGAAGCTTTCTTT	CASSLKPLGTEAFF	-	TRBJ1-1	few	14	TRBV27
TGTGCCAGCAGCCCCCCGTTAGCGACGAACACCGGGGAGCTGTTTTTT	CASSPPLATNTGELFF	-	TRBJ2-2	-	16	TRBV11-2
TGTGCCAGCAGCTTAGGCCCTACTAGATGGGGTCAGGGCACAGATACGCAGTATTTT	CASSLGPTRWGQGTDTQYF	-	TRBJ2-3	-	19	TRBV11-2
TGTGCTAGTGGTTCCCGGCTAGCGGGGTATGAGCAGTTCTTC	CASGSRLAGYEQFF	TRBD2	TRBJ2-1	once	14	TRBV12-5
TGTGCCAGCAGCCAGGTTGGGGGCATGCGAGAGCAGTACTTC	CASSQVGGMREQYF	-	TRBJ2-7	-	14	TRBV7-2
TGTGCCAGCAGCCGACAGGGAAGAGGGGACACTGAAGCTTTCTTT	CASSRQGRGDTEAFF	TRBD1	TRBJ1-1	-	15	TRBV7-3
TGTGCCAGCGGACAGGGAAGGTTAACTGAAGCTTTCTTT	CASGQGRLTEAFF	TRBD1	TRBJ1-1	-	13	TRBV19
TGTGCCAGCAGTTATCCACAGGGGGGGAACACTGAAGCTTTCTTT	CASSYPQGGNTEAFF	TRBD1	TRBJ1-1	-	15	TRBV6-5
TGCAGCGTTATAGACGGGACAGGGATTATCCTCCGAGCTTTCTTT	CSVIDGTGIILRAFF	TRBD1	TRBJ1-1	-	15	TRBV29-1
TGTGCCAGCAGTGAACGCAGTGATTCACCCCTCCACTTT	CASSERSDSPLHF	-	TRBJ1-6	-	13	TRBV2
TGTGCCTCCCGGGACATGGACACTGAAGCTTTCTTT	CASRDMDTEAFF	-	TRBJ1-1	-	12	TRBV18
TGTGCCAGCAGCCTAGGAATGGGTCTGCGGGGGGTTAACACCGGGGAGCTGTTTTTT	CASSLGMGLRGVNTGELFF	TRBD2	TRBJ2-2	-	19	TRBV7-3
TGCGCCAGCAGCCAAGATCATCCCAAGGGGCGCTATGGCTACACCTTC	CASSQDHPKGRYGYTF	-	TRBJ1-2	-	16	TRBV4-3
TGCGCCAGCAGCTTTTCCTCCGGCCCAGGAAGGATGGGGAACACTGAAGCTTTCTTT	CASSFSSGPGRMGNTEAFF	-	TRBJ1-1	-	19	TRBV5-1
TGTGCCAGCAGTTACAGGGGGACAGGGGGCATTGGGCCGTACTTC	CASSYRGTGGIGPYF	TRBD1	TRBJ2-7	-	15	TRBV6-6
TGTGCCAGCAGCTTTTGGGACTTCACAGATACGCAGTATTTT	CASSFWDFTDTQYF	-	TRBJ2-3	-	14	TRBV7-2
TGTGCCAGCAGCTCGTGGGGCCTCGGCGGGGAGCTGTTTTTT	CASSSWGLGGELFF	-	TRBJ2-2	-	14	TRBV5-6
TGTGCCAGCAGCCCCCTTTTCCCAGGGTCAGAGACCCAGTACTTC	CASSPLFPGSETQYF	-	TRBJ2-5	-	15	TRBV7-2
TGTGCCAGCAGACAGGGCGGTCACACTGAAGCTTTCTTT	CASRQGGHTEAFF	-	TRBJ1-1	-	13	TRBV7-2
TGTGCCAGCTCACCCATAAACCCGACAGGGATGAACACTGAAGCTTTCTTT	CASSPINPTGMNTEAFF	TRBD1	TRBJ1-1	-	17	TRBV18
TGCGCCAGCAGCTTGAGAGGATGGCAGGGTGGGATGAACACTGAAGCTTTCTTT	CASSLRGWQGGMNTEAFF	-	TRBJ1-1	-	18	TRBV5-1
TGTGCCAGCAATCCGGGACAGCCTAACTATGGCTACACCTTC	CASNPGQPNYGYTF	TRBD1	TRBJ1-2	-	14	TRBV2
TGTGCCAGCAGCTTGAGAGGCTCCGCGGGGGACGGCACCGGGGAGCTGTTTTTT	CASSLRGSAGDGTGELFF	TRBD2	TRBJ2-2	-	18	TRBV7-2
TGTGCCAGCAGCGCTCGACACCCAGATACGCAGTATTTT	CASSARHPDTQYF	-	TRBJ2-3	-	13	TRBV9
TGTGCCAGCAGCGCTACGGGGGAAGATACGCAGTATTTT	CASSATGEDTQYF	-	TRBJ2-3	-	13	TRBV6-5
TGCGCCAGCAGCACATCCGGGACAGGGGGCGGGGAGACCCAGTACTTC	CASSTSGTGGGETQYF	TRBD1	TRBJ2-5	once	16	TRBV5-1
TGTGCCAGCAGGACGAGCTCAGGGGTTTGGACCGGGGAGCTGTTTTTT	CASRTSSGVWTGELFF	-	TRBJ2-2	-	16	TRBV5-4
TGTGCCAGCAGTTTAAAGGGGGATGGGGCCAACGTCCTGACTTTC	CASSLKGDGANVLTF	-	TRBJ2-6	-	15	TRBV27
TGTGCCAGCAGTGATACTAGCGGGGGTTCAGATACGCAGTATTTT	CASSDTSGGSDTQYF	TRBD2	TRBJ2-3	-	15	TRBV6-4
TGCGCCAGCAGCCAAGATAATGCGGATTATGAAAAACTGTTTTTT	CASSQDNADYEKLFF	-	TRBJ1-4	-	15	TRBV4-3
TGCGCCAGCAGCTTGGGAATGAGCAACTTGAACACTGAAGCTTTCTTT	CASSLGMSNLNTEAFF	-	TRBJ1-1	-	16	TRBV5-1